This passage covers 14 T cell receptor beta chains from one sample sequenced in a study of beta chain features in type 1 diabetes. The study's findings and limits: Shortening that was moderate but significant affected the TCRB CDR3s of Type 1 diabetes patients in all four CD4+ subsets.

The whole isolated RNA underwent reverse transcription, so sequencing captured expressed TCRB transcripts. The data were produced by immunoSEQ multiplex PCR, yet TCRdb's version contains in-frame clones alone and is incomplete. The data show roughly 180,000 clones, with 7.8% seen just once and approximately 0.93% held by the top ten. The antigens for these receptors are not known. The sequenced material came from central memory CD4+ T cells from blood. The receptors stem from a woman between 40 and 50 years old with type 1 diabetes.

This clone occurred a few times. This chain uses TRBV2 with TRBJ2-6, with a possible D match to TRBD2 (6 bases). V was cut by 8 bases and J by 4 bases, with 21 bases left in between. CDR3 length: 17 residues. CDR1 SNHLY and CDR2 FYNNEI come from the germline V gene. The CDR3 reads CASLILAGTRGANVLTF. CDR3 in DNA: TGTGCCAGCCTCATACTAGCCGGGACCCGAGGGGCCAACGTCCTGACTTTC. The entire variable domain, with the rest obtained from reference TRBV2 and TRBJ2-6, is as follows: EPEVTQTPSHQVTQMGQEVILRCVPISNHLYFYWYRQILGQKVEFLVSFYNNEISEKSEIFDDQFSVERPDGSNFTLKIRSTKLEDSAMYFCASLILAGTRGANVLTFGAGSRLTVL.

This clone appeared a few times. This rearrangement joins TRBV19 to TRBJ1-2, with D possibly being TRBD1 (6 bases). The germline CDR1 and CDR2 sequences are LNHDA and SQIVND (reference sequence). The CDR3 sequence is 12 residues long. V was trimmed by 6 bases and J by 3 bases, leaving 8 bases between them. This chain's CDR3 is CASRQGYYGYTF. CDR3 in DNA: TGTGCCAGTAGACAGGGCTACTATGGCTACACCTTC.

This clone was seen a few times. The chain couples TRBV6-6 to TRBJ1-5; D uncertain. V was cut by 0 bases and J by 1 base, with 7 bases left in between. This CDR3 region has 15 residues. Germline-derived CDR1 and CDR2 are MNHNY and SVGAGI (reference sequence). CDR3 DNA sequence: TGTGCCAGCAGTTACTCCGGGGAAAGCAATCAGCCCCAGCATTTT. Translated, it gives CASSYSGESNQPQHF.

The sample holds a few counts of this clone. CDR3 region: CASSLVGEQYF. Here the CDR3 DNA reads TGTGCCAGCAGCTTGGTCGGCGAGCAGTACTTC. The chain uses TRBV7-2 and TRBJ2-7, with D unclear. From germline, CDR1 is SGHTA and CDR2 FQGNSA. V was shortened by 3 bases and J by 6 bases, with 6 bases between the two germline ends. The CDR3 length is 11 residues.

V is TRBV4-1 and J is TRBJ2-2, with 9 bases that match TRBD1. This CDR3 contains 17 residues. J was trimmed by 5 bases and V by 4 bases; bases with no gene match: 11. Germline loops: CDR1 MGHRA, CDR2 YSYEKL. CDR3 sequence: CASSRLQGQGGTGELFF. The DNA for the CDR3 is TGCGCCAGCAGCCGCTTACAGGGACAGGGTGGGACCGGGGAGCTGTTTTTT.

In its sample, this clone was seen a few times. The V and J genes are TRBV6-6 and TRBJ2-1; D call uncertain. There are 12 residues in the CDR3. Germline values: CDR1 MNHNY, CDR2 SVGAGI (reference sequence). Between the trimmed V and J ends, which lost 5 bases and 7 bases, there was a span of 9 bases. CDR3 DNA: TGTGCCAGCAGTCTACTACGGAATGAGCAGTTCTTC. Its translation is CASSLLRNEQFF.

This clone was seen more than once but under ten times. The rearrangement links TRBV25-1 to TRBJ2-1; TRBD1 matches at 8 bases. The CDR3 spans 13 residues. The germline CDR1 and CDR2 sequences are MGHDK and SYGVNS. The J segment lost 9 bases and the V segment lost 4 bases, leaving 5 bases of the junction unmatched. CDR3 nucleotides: TGTGCCAGCAGTGGGCAGACAGGGGTTGAGCAGTTCTTC. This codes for CASSGQTGVEQFF.

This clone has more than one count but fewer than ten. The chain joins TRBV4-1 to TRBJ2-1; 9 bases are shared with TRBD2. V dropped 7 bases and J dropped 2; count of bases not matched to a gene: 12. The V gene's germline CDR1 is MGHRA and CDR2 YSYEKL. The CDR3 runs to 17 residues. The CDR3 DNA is TGCGCCAGCACCCGTAGCGGGAGCTCCTCGACCTACAATGAGCAGTTCTTC. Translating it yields CASTRSGSSSTYNEQFF.

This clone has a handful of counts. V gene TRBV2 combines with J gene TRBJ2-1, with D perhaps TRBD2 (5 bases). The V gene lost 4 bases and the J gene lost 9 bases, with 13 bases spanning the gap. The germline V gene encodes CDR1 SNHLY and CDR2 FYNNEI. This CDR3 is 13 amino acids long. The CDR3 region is CASSVAGNGEQFF. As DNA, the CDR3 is TGTGCCAGCAGTGTTGCCGGGAACGGTGAGCAGTTCTTC.

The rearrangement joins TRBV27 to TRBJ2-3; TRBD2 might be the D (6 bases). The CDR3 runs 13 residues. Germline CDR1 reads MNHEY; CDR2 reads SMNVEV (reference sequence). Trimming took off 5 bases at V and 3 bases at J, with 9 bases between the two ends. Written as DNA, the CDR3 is TGTGCCAGCAGTCCTCGGGAGACAGATACGCAGTATTTT. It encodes CASSPRETDTQYF.

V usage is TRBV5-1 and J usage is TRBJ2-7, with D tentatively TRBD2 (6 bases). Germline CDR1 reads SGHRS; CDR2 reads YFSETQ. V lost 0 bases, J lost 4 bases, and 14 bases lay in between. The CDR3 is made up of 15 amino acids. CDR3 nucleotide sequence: TGCGCCAGCAGCTTGGAACCGGGAGCTGGATACGAGCAGTACTTC. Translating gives CASSLEPGAGYEQYF.

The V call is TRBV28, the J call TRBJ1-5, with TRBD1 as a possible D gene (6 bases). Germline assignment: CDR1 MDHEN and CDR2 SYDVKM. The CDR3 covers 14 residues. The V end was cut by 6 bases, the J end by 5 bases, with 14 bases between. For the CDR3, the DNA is TGTGCCAGCAGCCGGACAGCTACCTATCAGCCCCAGCATTTT. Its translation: CASSRTATYQPQHF. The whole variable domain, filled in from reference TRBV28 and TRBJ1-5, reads DVKVTQSSRYLVKRTGEKVFLECVQDMDHENMFWYRQDPGLGLRLIYFSYDVKMKEKGDIPEGYSVSREKKERFSLILESASTNQTSMYLCASSRTATYQPQHFGDGTRLSIL.

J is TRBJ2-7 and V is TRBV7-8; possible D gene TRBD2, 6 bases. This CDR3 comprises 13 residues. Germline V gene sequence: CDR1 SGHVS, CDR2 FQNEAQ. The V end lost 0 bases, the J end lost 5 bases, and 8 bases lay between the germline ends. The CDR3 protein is CASSLAGTDEQYF. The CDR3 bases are TGTGCCAGCAGCTTAGCAGGGACTGACGAGCAGTACTTC. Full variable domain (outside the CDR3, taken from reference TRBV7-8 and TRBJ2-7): GAGVSQSPRYKVAKRGQDVALRCDPISGHVSLFWYQQALGQGPEFLTYFQNEAQLDKSGLPSDRFFAERPEGSVSTLKIQRTQQEDSAVYLCASSLAGTDEQYFGPGTRLTVT.

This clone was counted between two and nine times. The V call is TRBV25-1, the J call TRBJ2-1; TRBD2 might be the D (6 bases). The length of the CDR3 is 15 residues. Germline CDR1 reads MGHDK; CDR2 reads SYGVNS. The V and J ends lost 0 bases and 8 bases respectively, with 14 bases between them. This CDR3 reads CASSEYRGGSDEQFF. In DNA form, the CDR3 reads TGTGCCAGCAGTGAATATCGGGGAGGATCTGATGAGCAGTTCTTC.